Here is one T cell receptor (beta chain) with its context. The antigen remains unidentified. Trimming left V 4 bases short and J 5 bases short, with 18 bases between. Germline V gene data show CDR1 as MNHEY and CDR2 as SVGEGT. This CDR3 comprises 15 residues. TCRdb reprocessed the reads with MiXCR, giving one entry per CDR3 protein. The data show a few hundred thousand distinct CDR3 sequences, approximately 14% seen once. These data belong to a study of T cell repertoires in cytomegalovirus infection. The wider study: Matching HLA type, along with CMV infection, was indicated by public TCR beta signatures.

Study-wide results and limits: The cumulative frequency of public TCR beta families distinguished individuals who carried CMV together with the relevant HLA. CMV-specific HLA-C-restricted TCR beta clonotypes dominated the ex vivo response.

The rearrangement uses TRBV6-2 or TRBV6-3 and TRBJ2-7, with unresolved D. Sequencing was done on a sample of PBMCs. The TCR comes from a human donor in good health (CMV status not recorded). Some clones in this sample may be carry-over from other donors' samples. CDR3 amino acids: CASSLRLPFPNEQYF. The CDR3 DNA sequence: TGTGCCAGCAGTTTAAGGCTCCCCTTCCCCAACGAGCAGTACTTC.